The present entry profiles one T cell receptor beta chain with its context. Its target is unknown. Amounts of roughly 0.85-10 million cryopreserved PBMC were held in the samples before DNA extraction. Assay version v3.0 of immunoSEQ was used, and it was run at survey level. Assay used: immunoSEQ multiplex PCR; TCRdb lists only in-frame clones, some missing. Here the sample spans around 13,000 clones, 80% being singletons. This sample is part of a study of long-term antiretroviral therapy in people with HIV. Study observations and caveats: In samples taken after ART, diversity increased but remained below transplant donor control levels. Clones showing expansion before ART dominated the repertoire at all time points. ART adherence, viral resistance and therapy changes went undocumented.

Germline V gives CDR1 LGHNT, CDR2 FRNRAP. This CDR3 is 13 amino acids long. The V end was cut by 5 bases, the J end by 2 bases, with 10 bases between. The receptor was derived from a man aged 40-49 years with HIV. The source material was unsorted PBMCs, sampled 3.2 years before starting antiretroviral therapy. This sequence joins TRBV12-5 and TRBJ2-7; D unresolved. The chain's CDR3 is CASGPPSTYEQYF. The CDR3 DNA sequence: TGTGCTAGTGGTCCTCCGAGTACCTACGAGCAGTACTTC.